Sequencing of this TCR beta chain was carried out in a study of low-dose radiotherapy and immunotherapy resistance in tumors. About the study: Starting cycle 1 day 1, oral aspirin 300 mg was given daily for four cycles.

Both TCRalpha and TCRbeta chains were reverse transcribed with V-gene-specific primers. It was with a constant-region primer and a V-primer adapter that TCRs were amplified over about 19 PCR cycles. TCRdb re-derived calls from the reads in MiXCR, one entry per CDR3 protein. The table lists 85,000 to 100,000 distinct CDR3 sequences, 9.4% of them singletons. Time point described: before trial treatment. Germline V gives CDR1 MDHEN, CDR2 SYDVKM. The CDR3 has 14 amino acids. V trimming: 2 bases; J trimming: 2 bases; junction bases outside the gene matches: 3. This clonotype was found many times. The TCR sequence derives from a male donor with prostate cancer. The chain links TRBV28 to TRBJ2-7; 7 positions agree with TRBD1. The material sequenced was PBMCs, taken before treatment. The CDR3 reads CASSLDREAYEQYF. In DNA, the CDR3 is TGTGCCAGCAGTTTAGACAGGGAAGCCTACGAGCAGTACTTC.